These T cell receptor beta chains were read from a single sample in a study of shared clonotypes between healthy human individuals. Profiling relied on immunoSEQ multiplex PCR, and the TCRdb table lists in-frame clones only, not all of them. The table records 550,000 to 600,000 clones, roughly four fifths of them present only once. The sequenced sample was PBMCs. The receptors originated from a woman between 40 and 50 years old in good health. Some clones in this sample may be carry-over from other donors' samples. Each CDR3 is given without its conserved first and last residue. D genes are given only for firm matches.

CDR3 protein,D gene,V gene,J gene
ASREEPRFGTQY,NA,TRBV6-1,TRBJ2-5
ASSPYSGRGHEQY,TRBD2,TRBV18,TRBJ2-7
SVRRGWQQNYEQY,NA,TRBV29-1,TRBJ2-7
ASSPGPFETQY,NA,TRBV5-1,TRBJ2-5
ASSQAGDYYEQY,TRBD2,TRBV4-3,TRBJ2-7
ASSPQQGVGGNQPQH,TRBD1,TRBV18,TRBJ1-5
ASSPSTGLNTEAF,TRBD1,TRBV27,TRBJ1-1
ASSQLAGSYNEQF,TRBD2,TRBV7-3,TRBJ2-1
ASSLLQGARQPQH,TRBD1,TRBV28,TRBJ1-5
ASSRDRGGTDTQY,TRBD1,TRBV11-2,TRBJ2-3
ASSVTSGREETQY,TRBD2,TRBV6-1,TRBJ2-5
ASSSTRNKVSYEQY,NA,TRBV18,TRBJ2-7
ASSRQGSTDTQY,TRBD1,TRBV28,TRBJ2-3
ASKVSGSTDTQY,TRBD2,TRBV2,TRBJ2-3
ASSSNRGVAVTSTDTQY,TRBD2,TRBV7-8,TRBJ2-3
ASSTPSSGLDNEQF,TRBD2,TRBV7-8,TRBJ2-1
ASRGTSETYEQY,TRBD2,TRBV5-1,TRBJ2-7
ASSQDPTGANYGYT,TRBD1,TRBV4-2,TRBJ1-2
ASSIQGIVRQPQH,TRBD1,TRBV28,TRBJ1-5
ASSNQWTGMAGYT,TRBD1,TRBV4-2,TRBJ1-2
ASTRGHPSYEQY,NA,TRBV6-6,TRBJ2-7
ASSVGGRDVETQY,TRBD2,TRBV9,TRBJ2-5
ASSPLGGATYEQY,NA,TRBV7-9,TRBJ2-7
AWSPGRDAWRDEQF,NA,TRBV30,TRBJ2-1
ASSLGGGPNTGELF,NA,TRBV5-4,TRBJ2-2
ASSLVGRATISYEQY,NA,TRBV5-5,TRBJ2-7
SVELAKNIQY,NA,TRBV29-1,TRBJ2-4
ASSYSTGTGANVLT,NA,TRBV6-6,TRBJ2-6
ASSISIGTGELF,NA,TRBV25-1,TRBJ2-2
ASSEWRGTGELF,TRBD2,TRBV6-1,TRBJ2-2
SAQGDTEAF,NA,TRBV20-1,TRBJ1-1
ASTWGTGGTEAF,TRBD1,TRBV28,TRBJ1-1
ASSVEAGYTDTQY,NA,TRBV9,TRBJ2-3
ASSLLQRGTDTQY,NA,TRBV7-8,TRBJ2-3
ASSYRVGSEKLF,NA,TRBV5-6,TRBJ1-4
ASSWGPSVGEQF,NA,TRBV28,TRBJ2-1
ASSTLRGSSTDTQY,TRBD2,TRBV7-8,TRBJ2-3
ASSQDLSEKLF,NA,TRBV4-2,TRBJ1-4
ASTPGLAGAETQY,TRBD2,TRBV19,TRBJ2-5
ASSFRAGEKLF,NA,TRBV5-1,TRBJ1-4
ATKLADFGRDNEQF,TRBD2,TRBV10-3,TRBJ2-1
ASSYIDYGNEQF,NA,TRBV7-6,TRBJ2-1
ASSPPGGDTQY,NA,TRBV7-9,TRBJ2-3
ASSFLWRGEAF,NA,TRBV7-2,TRBJ1-1
ASSLGRTDTQY,NA,TRBV7-7,TRBJ2-3
ASRGDPQSGELF,NA,TRBV6-5,TRBJ2-2
ASSQKDGNYEQY,NA,TRBV4-1,TRBJ2-7
ASSLAVGPYEQY,NA,TRBV7-2,TRBJ2-7
ASSPAQGVAYEQY,TRBD1,TRBV18,TRBJ2-7
ASSPPVKQGYEQY,TRBD1,TRBV18,TRBJ2-7